The 26 T cell receptor beta chains listed next were all sequenced from one sample in a study of long-term antiretroviral therapy in people with HIV. With survey level as its setting, the immunoSEQ assay was v3.0. Produced via immunoSEQ multiplex PCR; TCRdb's table is partial and in-frame only. The repertoire consists of 25,000 to 40,000 clones, with roughly 97% occurring once and the leading ten covering 1.5% to 2%. Sequencing used unsorted PBMCs, obtained 7.6 years after starting antiretroviral therapy. The receptors shown here come from a man aged 30-40 years with HIV.

The V and J genes are TRBV9 and TRBJ2-4; TRBD2 agrees at 7 bases. This CDR3 contains 16 residues. The junction had 14 bases not matched to a gene; V was cut back by 4 bases and J by 7 bases. Germline loops: CDR1 SGDLS, CDR2 YYNGEE. The chain's CDR3 is CASSTTPSSGRNIQYF. The CDR3 coding sequence is TGTGCCAGCAGCACTACCCCCTCTAGCGGTCGGAACATTCAGTACTTC.

The chain couples TRBV5-1 to TRBJ2-1; weak D call: TRBD2 (7 bases). Trimming shortened V by 0 bases and J by 4 bases, and 14 bases separated the two germline ends. Per germline, CDR1 SGHRS and CDR2 YFSETQ. This CDR3 is 16 amino acids long. CDR3 DNA: TGCGCCAGCAGCTTGGAACAGGGAGGGCCATACAATGAGCAGTTCTTC. Its translation is CASSLEQGGPYNEQFF.

CDR3 sequence: CASSLAPAYNEQFF. As DNA, the CDR3 is TGTGCCAGCAGCTTAGCTCCAGCATACAATGAGCAGTTCTTC. V gene TRBV13 combines with J gene TRBJ2-1; no definite D call. V lost 1 base and J 4 bases, leaving 8 bases between the germline ends. Germline V lookup: CDR1 PRHDT, CDR2 FYEKMQ (reference sequence). This CDR3 has 14 residues.

The J gene is TRBJ1-5, the V gene TRBV19; D call uncertain. Germline-derived CDR1 and CDR2 are LNHDA and SQIVND (reference sequence). The CDR3 extends over 15 amino acids. V was clipped by 3 bases and J by 5 bases, with 14 bases between them. CDR3 protein: CASSMTGRRDQPQHF. For the CDR3, the DNA is TGTGCCAGTAGTATGACCGGACGGCGCGATCAGCCCCAGCATTTT.

The genes are TRBV10-3 and TRBJ2-2; 7 bases are shared with TRBD1. Germline V gene data show CDR1 as ENHRY and CDR2 as SYGVKD. J gave up 5 bases and V 5 bases, and 5 bases lay outside the gene matches. The CDR3 loop spans 14 amino acids. Here the CDR3 DNA reads TGTGCCATCAGTTCCGGGACAGAGACCGGGGAGCTGTTTTTT. Its translation: CAISSGTETGELFF.

J is TRBJ2-1 and V is TRBV5-1; D is uncertain. Germline loops: CDR1 SGHRS, CDR2 YFSETQ. The CDR3 extends over 12 amino acids. Trimming shortened V by 4 bases and J by 8 bases, and 10 bases separated the two germline ends. CDR3 residues: CASSPVADEQFF. The CDR3 nucleotides read TGCGCCAGCAGCCCGGTGGCTGATGAGCAGTTCTTC.

V is TRBV6-5 and J is TRBJ1-1; no reliable D call. The length of the CDR3 is 14 residues. Germline CDR1 MNHEY, CDR2 SVGAGI. The V end was cut by 7 bases, the J end by 1 base, with 13 bases between. The CDR3 region has the DNA TGTGCCAGCACTAAGGACCGGGGGAACACTGAAGCTTTCTTT. Translated: CASTKDRGNTEAFF.

V usage is TRBV5-1 and J usage is TRBJ2-3; TRBD2 agrees at 11 bases. CDR3 length: 15 amino acids. The V gene's germline CDR1 is SGHRS and CDR2 YFSETQ. J lost 2 bases, V lost 3 bases, and 2 bases had no gene match. The CDR3 region is CASSSGLADTDTQYF. CDR3 nucleotides: TGCGCCAGCAGCTCGGGACTAGCGGACACAGATACGCAGTATTTT.

The genes are TRBV15 and TRBJ2-1, with D tentatively TRBD2 (5 bases). CDR3 length equals 14 residues. Germline V CDR1 and CDR2: LNHNV, YYDKDF (reference sequence). With 4 bases removed from V and 9 bases from J, the gap between germline ends came to 16 bases. CDR3: CATSKDMRVSEQFF. The CDR3 DNA follows: TGTGCCACCAGCAAAGATATGAGGGTGAGTGAGCAGTTCTTC. Variable domain in full (rest from reference TRBV15 and TRBJ2-1): DAMVIQNPRYQVTQFGKPVTLSCSQTLNHNVMYWYQQKSSQAPKLLFHYYDKDFNNEADTPDNFQSRRPNTSFCFLDIRSPGLGDTAMYLCATSKDMRVSEQFFGPGTRLTVL.

CDR3 amino acids: CASSTRTGRHEQYF. CDR3 in DNA: TGTGCCAGCAGTACAAGGACAGGGCGGCACGAGCAGTACTTC. V gene TRBV6-5 combines with J gene TRBJ2-7, with 8 bases that match TRBD1. The trim removed 5 bases at V and 5 bases at J, leaving 8 bases unmatched. The CDR3 runs to 14 residues. Looked up from germline, CDR1 is MNHEY and CDR2 is SVGAGI.

The V and J genes are TRBV7-2 and TRBJ1-1; 8 bases fit TRBD1. Germline V gives CDR1 SGHTA, CDR2 FQGNSA. With V trimmed by 4 bases and J by 0 bases, 1 base remained unmatched. CDR3 size: 14 residues. The DNA for the CDR3 is TGTGCCAGCAGCTGGACAGGGCTGAACACTGAAGCTTTCTTT. Amino acid sequence: CASSWTGLNTEAFF.

This chain joins TRBV21-1 and TRBJ1-1; no DNA check was done on the table's D call, TRBD1. TRBV21-1 is a pseudogene. CDR3 length: 14 residues. Here the CDR3 DNA reads TGTGCCAGCATCAGAGGACAGGGGAACACTGAAGCTTTCTTT. Amino acid sequence: CASIRGQGNTEAFF.

This clone has more than one count but fewer than ten. The chain couples TRBV4-3 to TRBJ2-5, with a tentative D call TRBD2 (6 bases). V was pared by 4 bases and J by 5 bases, with 17 bases between. CDR1 is LGHNA and CDR2 is YSLEER in the germline V gene. The CDR3 is 15 residues long. The CDR3 sequence: CASSPQTSGGETQYF. In DNA form, the CDR3 reads TGCGCCAGCAGCCCTCAAACGAGCGGAGGGGAGACCCAGTACTTC.

This rearrangement joins TRBV4-3 to TRBJ1-6; maybe TRBD1 (5 bases). Germline lookup yields CDR1 LGHNA and CDR2 YSLEER. This CDR3 region has 15 residues. V was pared by 0 bases and J by 11 bases, with 14 bases between. CDR3 coding DNA: TGCGCCAGCAGCCAAGAAAGCCAGGGCCAGACACCCCTCCACTTT. Translating gives CASSQESQGQTPLHF.

This rearrangement joins TRBV4-3 to TRBJ1-5; D call uncertain. CDR3 size: 15 residues. Germline CDR1 and CDR2: LGHNA and YSLEER. The V and J ends lost 0 bases and 4 bases respectively, with 10 bases between them. The DNA for the CDR3 is TGCGCCAGCAGCCAAGATTTGCGGAGGAATCAGCCCCAGCATTTT. This sequence encodes CASSQDLRRNQPQHF.

This chain joins TRBV19 and TRBJ2-2; the D is unclear. Germline assignment: CDR1 LNHDA and CDR2 SQIVND (reference sequence). The CDR3 totals 14 residues. Deletions cut 1 base from V and 4 bases from J, with 7 bases between. The DNA for the CDR3 is TGTGCCAGTAGTATAGCTCGGAGCACCGGGGAGCTGTTTTTT. This gives the protein CASSIARSTGELFF.

In this sample, this clone turned up a few times. The J gene is TRBJ2-5, the V gene TRBV7-2, with 7 bases that match TRBD2. Germline values: CDR1 SGHTA, CDR2 FQGNSA. CDR3 size: 11 residues. V dropped 8 bases and J dropped 5; count of bases not matched to a gene: 2. CDR3 amino acids: CASGLEETQYF. The CDR3 nucleotides read TGTGCCAGCGGACTAGAGGAGACCCAGTACTTC.

This chain links TRBV5-4 with TRBJ2-5; 10 bases match TRBD1. The V gene's germline CDR1 is SGHNT and CDR2 YYREEE (reference sequence). CDR3 length: 13 amino acids. V lost 4 bases and J lost 4; bases outside the gene matches: 1. The CDR3 loop is CASSRDRGETQYF. As DNA, the CDR3 is TGTGCCAGCAGCCGGGACAGGGGAGAGACCCAGTACTTC.

This chain uses TRBV6-6 with TRBJ2-7; 7 nucleotides agree with TRBD1. The V gene's germline CDR1 is MNHNY and CDR2 SVGAGI (reference sequence). The ends lost 4 bases at V and 3 bases at J; junction bases unmatched: 9. This CDR3 has 15 amino acids. CDR3 sequence: CASSLTGTAIYEQYF. The CDR3 nucleotides are TGTGCCAGCAGTTTAACCGGGACAGCGATCTACGAGCAGTACTTC.

The genes are TRBV9 and TRBJ2-7; no clear D gene. Trimming shortened V by 2 bases and J by 2 bases, and 8 bases separated the two germline ends. Germline-derived CDR1 and CDR2 are SGDLS and YYNGEE. This CDR3 has 13 amino acids. For the CDR3, the DNA is TGTGCCAGCAGCGTTTCAGATACCTACGAGCAGTACTTC. It yields the protein CASSVSDTYEQYF.

V gene TRBV4-2 combines with J gene TRBJ1-3; possible D gene TRBD1, 6 bases. CDR3 length equals 16 residues. V dropped 0 bases and J dropped 1 base, with 10 bases sitting between them. Germline V gene sequence: CDR1 LGHNA, CDR2 YNFKEQ. The CDR3 DNA is TGTGCCAGCAGCCAAGACGGGGGCGCGTCTGGAAACACCATATATTTT. As protein: CASSQDGGASGNTIYF.

V gene TRBV19 combines with J gene TRBJ2-5; 12 nucleotides agree with TRBD2. The CDR3 loop spans 14 amino acids. The V segment lost 3 bases and the J segment 5 bases; nucleotides outside the gene matches: 1. Germline V gives CDR1 LNHDA, CDR2 SQIVND (reference sequence). CDR3 bases: TGTGCCAGTAGTATCACTAGCGGGAGGGAGACCCAGTACTTC. This encodes CASSITSGRETQYF.

This clone was counted once. The chain joins TRBV7-2 to TRBJ2-2; D uncertain. The CDR3 sequence is 14 residues long. V was clipped by 1 base and J by 5 bases, with 8 bases between them. Germline V lookup: CDR1 SGHTA, CDR2 FQGNSA. CDR3 in amino acids: CASSLEARTGELFF. The CDR3 DNA reads as TGTGCCAGCAGCTTAGAGGCGAGGACCGGGGAGCTGTTTTTT.

As regards this clone: At one end the junction does not follow the germline gene, possibly because of a read error. This chain connects TRBV7-7 to TRBJ2-2, with TRBD1 identical over 12 bases. Germline CDR1 SSHAT, CDR2 FNYEAQ (reference sequence). The CDR3 totals 15 residues. Here the CDR3 DNA reads TGTGCTAGCAGCCTCGGGACAGGGGGCTCCGGGGAGCTGTTTTTT. This codes for CASSLGTGGSGELFF.

This chain connects TRBV11-2 to TRBJ2-7, with 7 bases fitting TRBD1. This CDR3 is built from 13 residues. V trimming: 8 bases; J trimming: 9 bases; junction bases outside the gene matches: 13. CDR1 and CDR2 from the germline V gene are SGHAT and FQNNGV. The CDR3 is CASATDRATAQYF. The CDR3 DNA reads as TGTGCCAGCGCCACTGACAGGGCAACCGCGCAGTACTTC.

The chain recombines TRBV2 with TRBJ2-7; no definite D call. The germline gives CDR1 SNHLY, CDR2 FYNNEI. This CDR3 is built from 14 residues. Trimming pared 4 bases from V and 4 bases from J, leaving 14 bases between. Here the CDR3 reads CASSVRSSVYEQYF. The CDR3 DNA follows: TGTGCCAGCAGTGTCCGGTCTTCCGTGTACGAGCAGTACTTC. The full variable domain, rest sourced from reference TRBV2 and TRBJ2-7, is EPEVTQTPSHQVTQMGQEVILRCVPISNHLYFYWYRQILGQKVEFLVSFYNNEISEKSEIFDDQFSVERPDGSNFTLKIRSTKLEDSAMYFCASSVRSSVYEQYFGPGTRLTVT.